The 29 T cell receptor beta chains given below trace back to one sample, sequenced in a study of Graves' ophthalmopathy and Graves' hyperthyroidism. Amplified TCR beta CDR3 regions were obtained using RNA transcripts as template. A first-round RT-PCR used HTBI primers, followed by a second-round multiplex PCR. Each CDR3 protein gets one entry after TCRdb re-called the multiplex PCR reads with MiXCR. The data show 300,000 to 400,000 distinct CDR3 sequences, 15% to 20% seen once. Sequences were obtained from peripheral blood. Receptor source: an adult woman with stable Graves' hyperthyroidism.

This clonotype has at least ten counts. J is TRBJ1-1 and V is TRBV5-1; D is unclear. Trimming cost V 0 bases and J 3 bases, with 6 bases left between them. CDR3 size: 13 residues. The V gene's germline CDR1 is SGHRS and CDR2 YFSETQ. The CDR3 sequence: CASSLESDTEAFF. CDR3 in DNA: TGCGCCAGCAGCTTGGAATCAGACACTGAAGCTTTCTTT. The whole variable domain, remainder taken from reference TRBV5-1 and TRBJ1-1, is KAGVTQTPRYLIKTRGQQVTLSCSPISGHRSVSWYQQTPGQGLQFLFEYFSETQRNKGNFPGRFSGRQFSNSRSEMNVSTLELGDSALYLCASSLESDTEAFFGQGTRLTVV.

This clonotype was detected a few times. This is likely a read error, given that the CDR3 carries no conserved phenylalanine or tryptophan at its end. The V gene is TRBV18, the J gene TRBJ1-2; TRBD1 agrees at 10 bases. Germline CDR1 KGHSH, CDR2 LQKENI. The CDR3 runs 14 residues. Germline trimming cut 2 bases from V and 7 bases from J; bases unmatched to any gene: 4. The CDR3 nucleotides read TGTGCCAGCTCACCAAACCGGGACAGGGGTGGCTACACCTCC. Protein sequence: CASSPNRDRGGYTS.

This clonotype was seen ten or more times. CDR3 nucleotide sequence: TGTGCCAGCAGCCTGGACAGGGGGAACACTGAAGCTTTCTTT. This translates into CASSLDRGNTEAFF. The V gene is TRBV5-5, the J gene TRBJ1-1; 9 nucleotides align to TRBD1. The length of the CDR3 is 14 residues. Trimming removed 4 bases from V and 1 base from J; junction bases left unmatched: 2. CDR1 SGHKS and CDR2 YYEKEE come from the germline V gene (reference sequence).

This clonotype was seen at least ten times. CDR3 in amino acids: CSARKSGVYEQYF. In DNA, the CDR3 is TGCAGTGCTAGAAAGTCAGGGGTCTACGAGCAGTACTTC. The chain uses TRBV20-1 and TRBJ2-7, with a tentative D call TRBD1 (6 bases). Germline assignment: CDR1 DFQATT and CDR2 SNEGSKA (reference sequence). The V and J ends lost 2 bases and 3 bases respectively, with 11 bases between them. The CDR3 loop spans 13 amino acids.

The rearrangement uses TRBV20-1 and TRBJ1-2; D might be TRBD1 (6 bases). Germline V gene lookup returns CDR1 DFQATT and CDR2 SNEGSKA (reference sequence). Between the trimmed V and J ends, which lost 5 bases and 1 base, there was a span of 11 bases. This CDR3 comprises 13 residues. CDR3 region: CSAGRGNNYGYTF. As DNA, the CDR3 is TGCAGTGCTGGCAGGGGAAATAACTATGGCTACACCTTC.

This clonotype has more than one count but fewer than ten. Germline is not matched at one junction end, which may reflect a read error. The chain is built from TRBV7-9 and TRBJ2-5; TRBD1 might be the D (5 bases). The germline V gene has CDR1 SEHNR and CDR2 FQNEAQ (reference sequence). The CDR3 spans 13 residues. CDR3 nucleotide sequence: TGTGCCAGCAGCAGCAGTGGGGCAGAGACCCAGCACTTC. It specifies CASSSSGAETQHF.

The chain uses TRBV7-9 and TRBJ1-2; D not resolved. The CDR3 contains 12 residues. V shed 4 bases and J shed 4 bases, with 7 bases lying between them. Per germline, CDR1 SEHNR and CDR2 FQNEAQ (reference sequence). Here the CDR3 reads CASSSGTYGYTF. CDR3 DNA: TGTGCCAGCAGCTCAGGCACCTATGGCTACACCTTC.

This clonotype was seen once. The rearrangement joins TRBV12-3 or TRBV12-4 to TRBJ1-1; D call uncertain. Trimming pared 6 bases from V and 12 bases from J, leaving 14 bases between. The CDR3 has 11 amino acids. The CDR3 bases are TGTGCCAGCAGAACGGTAGGGAGAACTTTCTTT. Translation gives CASRTVGRTFF.

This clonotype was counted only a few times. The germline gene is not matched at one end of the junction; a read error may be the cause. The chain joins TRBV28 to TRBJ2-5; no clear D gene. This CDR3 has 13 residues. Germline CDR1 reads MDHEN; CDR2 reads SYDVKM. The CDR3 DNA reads TGTGCCAGCAGTTTGCCGGCACAAGAGGCCCAGTACTTC. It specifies CASSLPAQEAQYF.

CDR3 DNA sequence: TGTGCCAGCGCCGAGGCTAGCGGAACCTACGAGCAGTACTTC. It is translated as CASAEASGTYEQYF. The chain carries TRBV6-1 and TRBJ2-7; 7 bases line up with TRBD2. Trimming removed 8 bases from V and 2 bases from J; junction bases left unmatched: 9. The CDR3 contains 14 residues. Germline loops: CDR1 MNHNS, CDR2 SASEGT.

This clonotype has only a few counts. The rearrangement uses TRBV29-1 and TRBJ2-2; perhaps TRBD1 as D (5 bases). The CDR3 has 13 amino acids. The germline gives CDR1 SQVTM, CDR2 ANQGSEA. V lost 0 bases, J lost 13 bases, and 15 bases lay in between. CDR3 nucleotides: TGCAGCGTTGAAGATCGTGGGGCAGACGTGCTGTTTTTT. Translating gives CSVEDRGADVLFF.

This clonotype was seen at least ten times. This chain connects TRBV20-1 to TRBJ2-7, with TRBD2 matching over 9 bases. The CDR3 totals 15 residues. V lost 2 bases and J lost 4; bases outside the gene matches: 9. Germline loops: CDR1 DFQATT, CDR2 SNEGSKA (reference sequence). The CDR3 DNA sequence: TGCAGTGCTAGACGGCCAGCGGGAGGCTCATACGAGCAGTACTTC. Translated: CSARRPAGGSYEQYF.

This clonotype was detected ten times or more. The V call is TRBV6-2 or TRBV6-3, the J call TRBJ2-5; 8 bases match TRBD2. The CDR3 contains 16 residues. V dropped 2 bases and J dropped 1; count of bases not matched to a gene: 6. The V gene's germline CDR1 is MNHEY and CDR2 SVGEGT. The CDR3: CASSYTGTSLQETQYF. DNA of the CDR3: TGTGCCAGCAGTTACACCGGGACTAGTCTCCAAGAGACCCAGTACTTC.

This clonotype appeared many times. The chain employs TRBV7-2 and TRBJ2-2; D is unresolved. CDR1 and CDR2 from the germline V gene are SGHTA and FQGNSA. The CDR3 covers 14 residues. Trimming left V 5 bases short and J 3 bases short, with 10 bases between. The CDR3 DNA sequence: TGTGCCAGCAGCGATATATGGGACACCGGGGAGCTGTTTTTT. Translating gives CASSDIWDTGELFF.

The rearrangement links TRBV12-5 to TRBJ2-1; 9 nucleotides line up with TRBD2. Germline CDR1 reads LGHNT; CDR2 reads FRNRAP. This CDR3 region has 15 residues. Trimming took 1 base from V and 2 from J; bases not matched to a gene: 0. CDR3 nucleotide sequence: TGTGCTAGTGGTTTGGCTAGCGGGACCTACAATGAGCAGTTCTTC. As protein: CASGLASGTYNEQFF.

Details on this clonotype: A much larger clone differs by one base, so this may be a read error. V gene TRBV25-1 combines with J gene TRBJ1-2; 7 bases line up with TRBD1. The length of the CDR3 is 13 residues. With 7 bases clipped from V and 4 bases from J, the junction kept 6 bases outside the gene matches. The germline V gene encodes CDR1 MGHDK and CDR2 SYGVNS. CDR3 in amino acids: CASTEGASYGYTF. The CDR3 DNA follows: TGTGCCAGCACCGAGGGGGCGTCCTATGGCTACACCTTC.

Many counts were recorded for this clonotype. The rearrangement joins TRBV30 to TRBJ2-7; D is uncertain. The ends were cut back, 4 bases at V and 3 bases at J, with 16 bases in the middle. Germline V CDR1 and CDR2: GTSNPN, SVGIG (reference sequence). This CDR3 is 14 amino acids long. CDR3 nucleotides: TGTGCCTGGAAACCTCTTAGGGCTGGCTACGAGCAGTACTTC. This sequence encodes CAWKPLRAGYEQYF.

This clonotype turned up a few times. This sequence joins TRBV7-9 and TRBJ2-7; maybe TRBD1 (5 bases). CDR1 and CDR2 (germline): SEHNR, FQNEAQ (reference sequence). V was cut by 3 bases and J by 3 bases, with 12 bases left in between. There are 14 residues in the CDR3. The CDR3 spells CASSFQGGGYEQYF. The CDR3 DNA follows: TGTGCCAGCAGCTTTCAGGGTGGCGGCTACGAGCAGTACTTC. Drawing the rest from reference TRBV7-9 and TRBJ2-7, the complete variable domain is DTGVSQNPRHKITKRGQNVTFRCDPISEHNRLYWYRQTLGQGPEFLTYFQNEAQLEKSRLLSDRFSAERPKGSFSTLEIQRTEQGDSAMYLCASSFQGGGYEQYFGPGTRLTVT.

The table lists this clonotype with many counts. As DNA, the CDR3 is TGTGCCAGCAGATCGGGACAGGGGGTTATTATCGGGACTAGTCCCTACGAGCAGTACTTC. Its translation is CASRSGQGVIIGTSPYEQYF. The rearrangement links TRBV6-5 to TRBJ2-7; TRBD1 aligns across 11 bases. V lost 6 bases, J lost 2 bases, and 21 bases stayed unmatched. The CDR3 spans 20 residues. Germline V gene sequence: CDR1 MNHEY, CDR2 SVGAGI.

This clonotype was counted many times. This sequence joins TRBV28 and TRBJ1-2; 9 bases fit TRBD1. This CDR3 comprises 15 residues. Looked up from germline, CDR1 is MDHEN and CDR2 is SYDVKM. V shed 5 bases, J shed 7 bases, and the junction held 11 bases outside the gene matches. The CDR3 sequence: CASSPLFGTGSGYTF. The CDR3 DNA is TGTGCCAGCAGTCCCCTATTCGGGACAGGGAGTGGCTACACCTTC.

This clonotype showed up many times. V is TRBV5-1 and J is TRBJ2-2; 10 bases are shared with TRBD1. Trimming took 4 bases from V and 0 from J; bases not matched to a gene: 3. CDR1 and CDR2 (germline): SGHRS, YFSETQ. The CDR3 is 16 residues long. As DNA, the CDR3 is TGCGCCAGCAGCGGGACAGGGGACGCGAACACCGGGGAGCTGTTTTTT. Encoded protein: CASSGTGDANTGELFF.

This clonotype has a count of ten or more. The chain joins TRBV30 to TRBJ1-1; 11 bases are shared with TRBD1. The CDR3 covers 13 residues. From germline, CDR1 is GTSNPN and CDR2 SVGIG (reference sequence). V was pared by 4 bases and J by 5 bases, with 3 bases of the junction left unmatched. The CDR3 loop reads CAWTGTGGTEAFF. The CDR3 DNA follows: TGTGCCTGGACGGGGACAGGGGGTACTGAAGCTTTCTTT.

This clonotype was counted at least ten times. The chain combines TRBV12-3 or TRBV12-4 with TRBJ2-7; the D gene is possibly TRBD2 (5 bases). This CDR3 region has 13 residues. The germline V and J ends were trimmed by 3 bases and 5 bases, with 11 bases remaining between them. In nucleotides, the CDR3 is TGTGCCAGCAGTTTTCGAGGGTTAAACGAGCAGTACTTC. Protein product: CASSFRGLNEQYF.

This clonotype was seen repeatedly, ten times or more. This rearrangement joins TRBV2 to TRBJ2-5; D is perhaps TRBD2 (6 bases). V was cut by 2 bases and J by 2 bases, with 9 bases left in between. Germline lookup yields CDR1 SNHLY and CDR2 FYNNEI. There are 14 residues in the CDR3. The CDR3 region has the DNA TGTGCCAGCAGTGAAAGACTAGGTCAAGAGACCCAGTACTTC. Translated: CASSERLGQETQYF. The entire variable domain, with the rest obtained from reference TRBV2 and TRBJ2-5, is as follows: EPEVTQTPSHQVTQMGQEVILRCVPISNHLYFYWYRQILGQKVEFLVSFYNNEISEKSEIFDDQFSVERPDGSNFTLKIRSTKLEDSAMYFCASSERLGQETQYFGPGTRLLVL.

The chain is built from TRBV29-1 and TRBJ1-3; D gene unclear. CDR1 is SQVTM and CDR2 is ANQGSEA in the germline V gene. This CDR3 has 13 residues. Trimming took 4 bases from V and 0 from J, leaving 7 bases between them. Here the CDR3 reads CSVAAGSGNTIYF. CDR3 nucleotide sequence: TGCAGCGTTGCGGCAGGCTCTGGAAACACCATATATTTT.

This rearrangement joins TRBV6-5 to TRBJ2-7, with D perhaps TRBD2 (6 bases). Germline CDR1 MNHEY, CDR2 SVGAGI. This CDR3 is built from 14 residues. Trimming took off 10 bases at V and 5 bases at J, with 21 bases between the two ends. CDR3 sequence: CATTAGRLLDEQYF. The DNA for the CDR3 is TGTGCCACCACGGCGGGGCGGTTGTTGGACGAGCAGTACTTC.

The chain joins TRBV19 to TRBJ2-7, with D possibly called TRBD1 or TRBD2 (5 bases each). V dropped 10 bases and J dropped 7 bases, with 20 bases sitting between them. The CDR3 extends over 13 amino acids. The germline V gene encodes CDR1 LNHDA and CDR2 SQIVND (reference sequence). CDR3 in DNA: TGTGCCACCTACGACAGACTAACCTGGGAGCAGTACTTC. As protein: CATYDRLTWEQYF.

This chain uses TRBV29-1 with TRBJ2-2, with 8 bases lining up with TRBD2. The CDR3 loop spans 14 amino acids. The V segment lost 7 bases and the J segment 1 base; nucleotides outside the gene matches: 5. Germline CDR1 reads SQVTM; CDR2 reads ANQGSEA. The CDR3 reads CSAVAGLNTGELFF. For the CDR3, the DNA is TGCAGCGCTGTAGCGGGATTGAACACCGGGGAGCTGTTTTTT.

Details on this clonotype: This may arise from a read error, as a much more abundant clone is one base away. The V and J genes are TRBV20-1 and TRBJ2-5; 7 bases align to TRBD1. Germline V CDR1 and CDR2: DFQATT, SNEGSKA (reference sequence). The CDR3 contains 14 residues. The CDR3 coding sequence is TGCAGTGCGGCTCAAGGACAGGCGGAAGAGACCCAGGACTTC. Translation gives CSAAQGQAEETQDF.